This record covers a single TCR beta chain. This specimen belongs to a study of blood T cell repertoires in COVID-19. TCRdb keeps only in-frame clones here, not all; method: immunoSEQ multiplex PCR. Seen here are about 300,000 clones, 70% to 90% observed once, and the top ten hold over 6%. Germline CDR1 MDHEN, CDR2 SYDVKM. V lost 4 bases and J 8 bases, leaving 17 bases between the germline ends. The CDR3 sequence is 14 residues long. Material: peripheral blood. This TCR came from a woman in her twenties or thirties who had recovered from COVID-19. The J gene is TRBJ1-2, the V gene TRBV28; a possible D gene is TRBD1 (6 bases). As DNA, the CDR3 is TGTGCCAGCAGTTCCGGACAGCTATCTTGGGGCTACACCTTC. Encoded protein: CASSSGQLSWGYTF.